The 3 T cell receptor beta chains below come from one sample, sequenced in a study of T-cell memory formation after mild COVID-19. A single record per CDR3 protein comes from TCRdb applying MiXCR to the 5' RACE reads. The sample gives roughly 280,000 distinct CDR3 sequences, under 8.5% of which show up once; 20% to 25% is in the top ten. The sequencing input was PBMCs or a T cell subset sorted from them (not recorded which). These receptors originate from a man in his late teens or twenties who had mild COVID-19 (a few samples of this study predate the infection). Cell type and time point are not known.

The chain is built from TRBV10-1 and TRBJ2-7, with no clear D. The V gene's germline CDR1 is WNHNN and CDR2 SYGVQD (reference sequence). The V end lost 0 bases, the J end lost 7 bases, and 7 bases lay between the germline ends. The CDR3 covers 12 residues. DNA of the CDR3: TGCGCCAGCAGTGAGTCTTGGGGAGAGCAGTACTTC. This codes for CASSESWGEQYF.

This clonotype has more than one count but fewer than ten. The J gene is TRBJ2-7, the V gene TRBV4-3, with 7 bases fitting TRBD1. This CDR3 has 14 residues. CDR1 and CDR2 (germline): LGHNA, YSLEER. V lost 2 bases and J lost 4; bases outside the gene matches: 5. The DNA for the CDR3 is TGCGCCAGCAGCCAAATAGGGGGCGGGTACGAGCAGTACTTC. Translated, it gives CASSQIGGGYEQYF.

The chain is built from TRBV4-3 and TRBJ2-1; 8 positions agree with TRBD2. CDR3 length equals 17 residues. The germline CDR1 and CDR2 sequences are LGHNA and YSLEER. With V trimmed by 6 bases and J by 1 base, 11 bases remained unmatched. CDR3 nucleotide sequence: TGCGCCAGCAGTCGTACTAGCGGCCCCAAGTCCTACAATGAGCAGTTCTTC. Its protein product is CASSRTSGPKSYNEQFF.